These T cell receptor beta chains were read from a single sample in a study of radiotherapy plus CTLA-4 blockade in lung cancer. Assay used: immunoSEQ multiplex PCR; TCRdb lists only in-frame clones, some missing. In the table there are roughly 15,000 clones, 65% to 75% of which are singletons. Here the sequenced sample was peripheral blood, taken from a patient treated with radiotherapy plus ipilimumab. The receptors shown here come from a human donor with non-small cell lung cancer whose response to radiotherapy plus ipilimumab could not be evaluated. Each CDR3 is given with its conserved first and last residue.

J gene | V gene | CDR3 length | CDR3 protein
TRBJ1-5 | TRBV7-9 | 13 | CASSLYQGQPQHF
TRBJ1-3 | TRBV5-4 | 15 | CASSLGAGPGNTIYF
TRBJ2-3 | TRBV25-1 | 14 | CATGASGGADTQYF
TRBJ1-5 | TRBV2 | 14 | CASSYRDFNQPQHF
TRBJ1-2 | TRBV6-6 | 15 | CASSYGQGIGYGYTF
TRBJ1-2 | TRBV2 | 15 | CASSLTGVLDYGYTF
TRBJ1-6 | TRBV5-1 | 15 | CASSWAQGNNSPLHF
TRBJ1-3 | TRBV4-1 | 13 | CASSHITRDTIYF
TRBJ1-5 | TRBV30 | 13 | CAWGRAANQPQHF
TRBJ2-2 | TRBV7-9 | 15 | CASSPPFKGAGELFF
TRBJ1-6 | TRBV6-4 | 14 | CASSDTPQNSPLHF
TRBJ1-1 | TRBV4-1 | 18 | CASSQEGWSGDGNTEAFF
TRBJ2-7 | TRBV5-1 | 14 | CASSPLRVDYEQYF
TRBJ2-1 | TRBV27 | 16 | CASSLGGTSSYNEQFF
TRBJ2-4 | TRBV7-9 | 16 | CASSLYSNLAKNIQYF
TRBJ2-1 | TRBV25-1 | 18 | CASSEWVIRQGLYTEQFF
TRBJ2-3 | TRBV5-1 | 14 | CASIERGIADTQYF
TRBJ2-3 | TRBV9 | 17 | CASSPRRAGGPLDTQCF
TRBJ1-1 | TRBV2 | 14 | CASSFWGGNTEAFF
TRBJ2-3 | TRBV5-5 | 16 | CASSGMTGAGTDTQYF
TRBJ1-2 | TRBV7-6 | 14 | CASSFGTGAYGYTF
TRBJ1-5 | TRBV6-5 | 13 | CASSYQQGWPQHF
TRBJ1-1 | TRBV7-6 | 14 | CASSSTSSGREAFF
TRBJ1-2 | TRBV6-5 | 13 | CASRGQGSYGYTF
TRBJ1-1 | TRBV2 | 15 | CASSGQGRSSTEAFF